This is a list of T cell receptor beta chains from one sample in a study of technical replicates of blood from several donors. Here immunoSEQ multiplex PCR was the method, and the copy in TCRdb shows in-frame clones only, minus some. The sample consists of about 56,000 clones, just over 90% of them appearing once. Sequencing was performed on PBMCs. All receptors derive from a human donor in good health. Some clones in this sample may be carry-over from other donors' samples. Both conserved end residues are part of each CDR3. A D gene is named only where the DNA matches it firmly. Rows may omit the clone size; those that give it use once, few, many or a size class.

clone size: NA
D gene: NA
J gene: TRBJ2-7
V gene: TRBV7-6
CDR3 length: 13
CDR3 DNA: TGTGCCAGCAGCCGCGGCGGCTTCTACGAGCAGTACTTC
CDR3 protein: CASSRGGFYEQYF

clone size: NA
D gene: TRBD2
J gene: TRBJ2-7
V gene: TRBV5-1
CDR3 length: 16
CDR3 DNA: TGCGCCAGCAGCTTGGTAGAGACTAGCGGGAGATACGAGCAGTACTTC
CDR3 protein: CASSLVETSGRYEQYF

clone size: NA
D gene: TRBD1
J gene: TRBJ1-1
V gene: TRBV18
CDR3 length: 15
CDR3 DNA: TGTGCCAGCTCACCACAGGGGGCGATGAACACTGAAGCTTTCTTT
CDR3 protein: CASSPQGAMNTEAFF

clone size: NA
D gene: TRBD1
J gene: TRBJ1-1
V gene: TRBV7-9
CDR3 length: 17
CDR3 DNA: TGTGCCAGCAGCTTAGGACAGGGGGCCAGCAGGAACACTGAAGCTTTCTTT
CDR3 protein: CASSLGQGASRNTEAFF

clone size: NA
D gene: NA
J gene: TRBJ2-3
V gene: TRBV4-2
CDR3 length: 15
CDR3 DNA: TGTGCCAGCAGCGCACAGCCAGCTAGCACAGATACGCAGTATTTT
CDR3 protein: CASSAQPASTDTQYF

clone size: NA
D gene: TRBD1
J gene: TRBJ2-4
V gene: TRBV6-1
CDR3 length: 11
CDR3 DNA: TGTGCCAGCGGGGACAGGGACATTCAGTACTTC
CDR3 protein: CASGDRDIQYF

clone size: NA
D gene: NA
J gene: TRBJ1-1
V gene: TRBV5-3
CDR3 length: 12
CDR3 DNA: TGTGCCAGAACCCGGGAGAACACTGAAGCTTTCTTT
CDR3 protein: CARTRENTEAFF

clone size: NA
D gene: TRBD1
J gene: TRBJ1-4
V gene: TRBV7-9
CDR3 length: 14
CDR3 DNA: TGTGCCAGCAGCACCGGGACAGGGGGTGAAAAACTGTTTTTT
CDR3 protein: CASSTGTGGEKLFF

clone size: NA
D gene: TRBD2
J gene: TRBJ2-7
V gene: TRBV4-3
CDR3 length: 15
CDR3 DNA: TGCGCCAGCAGCCAAGCGGCTAGCGGGAGTTACGAGCAGTACTTC
CDR3 protein: CASSQAASGSYEQYF

clone size: NA
D gene: NA
J gene: TRBJ2-1
V gene: TRBV7-3
CDR3 length: 15
CDR3 DNA: TGTGCCGCCACCATTTTTAGCCCTTCCTACAATGAGCAGTTCTTC
CDR3 protein: CAATIFSPSYNEQFF

clone size: NA
D gene: NA
J gene: TRBJ2-1
V gene: TRBV28
CDR3 length: 12
CDR3 DNA: TGTGCCAGCACCCCGAGGGTGGGCGAGCAGTTCTTC
CDR3 protein: CASTPRVGEQFF

clone size: NA
D gene: TRBD2
J gene: TRBJ2-3
V gene: TRBV6-1
CDR3 length: 15
CDR3 DNA: TGTGCCAGCAGGAGAGGACTAGCGGAAACAGATACGCAGTATTTT
CDR3 protein: CASRRGLAETDTQYF

clone size: NA
D gene: NA
J gene: TRBJ2-2
V gene: TRBV7-2
CDR3 length: 16
CDR3 DNA: TGTGCCAGCAGCTTAGCCAATCCGAACAGGGCCGGGGAGCTGTTTTTT
CDR3 protein: CASSLANPNRAGELFF

clone size: NA
D gene: TRBD1
J gene: TRBJ2-7
V gene: TRBV20-1
CDR3 length: 11
CDR3 DNA: TGCAGTGCTTACAGGGGCTACGAGCAGTACTTC
CDR3 protein: CSAYRGYEQYF

clone size: NA
D gene: NA
J gene: TRBJ2-1
V gene: TRBV10-3
CDR3 length: 11
CDR3 DNA: TGTGCCACGGGGGAGTACAATGAGCAGTTCTTC
CDR3 protein: CATGEYNEQFF

clone size: NA
D gene: TRBD1
J gene: TRBJ1-1
V gene: TRBV7-2
CDR3 length: 14
CDR3 DNA: TGTGCCAGCAGCCAACAGGGGACCCCGTTTGAAGCTTTCTTT
CDR3 protein: CASSQQGTPFEAFF

clone size: NA
D gene: NA
J gene: TRBJ2-6
V gene: TRBV30
CDR3 length: 14
CDR3 DNA: TGTGCCTGGAGTAGCGGGTCTGGGGCCAACGTCCTGACTTTC
CDR3 protein: CAWSSGSGANVLTF

clone size: NA
D gene: NA
J gene: TRBJ2-2
V gene: TRBV4-3
CDR3 length: 18
CDR3 DNA: TGCGCCAGCAGCCAAGAAGTAATACAGGGTAAATTTCCCGGGGAGCTGTTTTTT
CDR3 protein: CASSQEVIQGKFPGELFF

clone size: NA
D gene: NA
J gene: TRBJ1-3
V gene: TRBV7-8
CDR3 length: 15
CDR3 DNA: TGTGCCAGCACCTCTTCCGGGAATGCGGGAAACACCATATATTTT
CDR3 protein: CASTSSGNAGNTIYF

clone size: once
D gene: NA
J gene: TRBJ2-2
V gene: TRBV2
CDR3 length: 14
CDR3 DNA: TGTGCCAGCAGCATCGACCTCAGGGCCGGGGAGCTGTTTTTT
CDR3 protein: CASSIDLRAGELFF

clone size: once
D gene: TRBD2
J gene: TRBJ2-1
V gene: TRBV30
CDR3 length: 14
CDR3 DNA: TGTGCCGCGACTAGCGGGAGTTCTTACAATGAGCAGTTCTTC
CDR3 protein: CAATSGSSYNEQFF

clone size: NA
D gene: NA
J gene: TRBJ2-2
V gene: TRBV27
CDR3 length: 12
CDR3 DNA: TGTGCCAGCAGTGCAGGGTTCGGGGAGCTGTTTTTT
CDR3 protein: CASSAGFGELFF

clone size: NA
D gene: TRBD2
J gene: TRBJ2-1
V gene: TRBV7-2
CDR3 length: 16
CDR3 DNA: TGTGCCAGCAGCTTCTCCCCGGGACTAGGGGGGAAGGAGCAGTTCTTC
CDR3 protein: CASSFSPGLGGKEQFF

clone size: NA
D gene: TRBD2
J gene: TRBJ2-7
V gene: TRBV7-2
CDR3 length: 16
CDR3 DNA: TGTGCCAGCAGCTTATCTCGGCTAGCGGGAACGTACGAGCAGTACTTC
CDR3 protein: CASSLSRLAGTYEQYF

clone size: NA
D gene: TRBD2
J gene: TRBJ2-5
V gene: TRBV25-1
CDR3 length: 13
CDR3 DNA: TGTGCCAGCAGCGGGAGGACCCAAGAGACCCAGTACTTC
CDR3 protein: CASSGRTQETQYF

clone size: NA
D gene: TRBD1
J gene: TRBJ1-1
V gene: TRBV18
CDR3 length: 13
CDR3 DNA: TGTGCCAGCTCAGAGACAGGGGTCACTGAAGCTTTCTTT
CDR3 protein: CASSETGVTEAFF

clone size: NA
D gene: NA
J gene: TRBJ1-2
V gene: TRBV18
CDR3 length: 13
CDR3 DNA: TGTGCCAGCTCACCCTCGACCAGGGATGGCTACACCTTC
CDR3 protein: CASSPSTRDGYTF

clone size: NA
D gene: NA
J gene: TRBJ2-1
V gene: TRBV7-2
CDR3 length: 12
CDR3 DNA: TGTGCCACCCGCGGGGGCGTGGAAGAGCAGTTCTTC
CDR3 protein: CATRGGVEEQFF

clone size: NA
D gene: TRBD2
J gene: TRBJ2-3
V gene: TRBV27
CDR3 length: 16
CDR3 DNA: TGTGCCAGCAGCCCGGGACTAGCGTTGAGCACAGATACGCAGTATTTT
CDR3 protein: CASSPGLALSTDTQYF

clone size: NA
D gene: NA
J gene: TRBJ2-2
V gene: TRBV10-3
CDR3 length: 14
CDR3 DNA: TGTGCCATCAGCTCCCCTAGCCCCCCCGGGGAGCTGTTTTTT
CDR3 protein: CAISSPSPPGELFF

clone size: NA
D gene: TRBD2
J gene: TRBJ2-1
V gene: TRBV7-2
CDR3 length: 16
CDR3 DNA: TGTGCCAGCAGCTTAGAAGGGACTAGCGGATACAATGAGCAGTTCTTC
CDR3 protein: CASSLEGTSGYNEQFF

clone size: NA
D gene: NA
J gene: TRBJ1-1
V gene: TRBV29-1
CDR3 length: 13
CDR3 DNA: TGCAGCGTCGAACAGGGTTGGGACACTGAAGCTTTCTTT
CDR3 protein: CSVEQGWDTEAFF

clone size: NA
D gene: NA
J gene: TRBJ2-7
V gene: TRBV5-5
CDR3 length: 13
CDR3 DNA: TGTGCCAGCAGCACCTCAGTGGACTTTGAGCAGTACTTC
CDR3 protein: CASSTSVDFEQYF

clone size: NA
D gene: NA
J gene: TRBJ1-3
V gene: TRBV6-5
CDR3 length: 16
CDR3 DNA: TGTGCCAGCAGTTACATGTCGGGGATCTCTGGAAACACCATATATTTT
CDR3 protein: CASSYMSGISGNTIYF

clone size: NA
D gene: TRBD2
J gene: TRBJ2-5
V gene: TRBV7-9
CDR3 length: 16
CDR3 DNA: TGTGCCAGCAGCTTAGCGCTAGCGGGTAACCAAGAGACCCAGTACTTC
CDR3 protein: CASSLALAGNQETQYF

clone size: few
D gene: NA
J gene: TRBJ1-5
V gene: TRBV15
CDR3 length: 13
CDR3 DNA: TGTGCCACCAGCAGGTTACTGCGCGGACCCCAGCATTTT
CDR3 protein: CATSRLLRGPQHF

clone size: medium-sized
D gene: NA
J gene: TRBJ1-1
V gene: TRBV6-5
CDR3 length: 14
CDR3 DNA: TGTGCCAGCCAAAGCGGGCTAATGAACACTGAAGCTTTCTTT
CDR3 protein: CASQSGLMNTEAFF

clone size: NA
D gene: NA
J gene: TRBJ2-1
V gene: TRBV18
CDR3 length: 13
CDR3 DNA: TGTGCCAGCTCCTTGGACAGCTACAATGAGCAGTTCTTC
CDR3 protein: CASSLDSYNEQFF